One sample yielded the 21 T cell receptor beta chains listed below, sequenced in a study of blood T cells in healthy people across ages. Next came a second PCR, run for about 7 to 12 cycles, which used a sample-barcoded 5' primer along with a J-beta primer mix. One entry per CDR3 protein, called by TCRdb with MiXCR from the 5' RACE reads. The data contain around 800,000 distinct CDR3 sequences, around 62% of them singletons. The sample comprised blood. These receptors were collected from a man under 40 in good health.

The chain employs TRBV29-1 and TRBJ2-7; D remains unclear. Per germline, CDR1 SQVTM and CDR2 ANQGSEA. The length of the CDR3 is 13 residues. The V and J ends lost 4 bases and 1 base respectively, with 11 bases between them. CDR3 in amino acids: CSVAGGRSYEQYF. CDR3 DNA sequence: TGCAGCGTTGCCGGTGGTCGGTCCTACGAGCAGTACTTC.

The V and J genes are TRBV14 and TRBJ2-1; 8 bases agree with TRBD1. This CDR3 region has 15 residues. Germline CDR1 reads SGHDN; CDR2 reads FVKESK. With 2 bases clipped from V and 7 bases from J, the junction kept 7 bases outside the gene matches. CDR3 DNA sequence: TGTGCCAGCAGCCAACTCCAGGGGGCAAATAATGAGCAGTTCTTC. This codes for CASSQLQGANNEQFF.

V gene TRBV5-1 combines with J gene TRBJ2-3; TRBD1 aligns across 9 bases. The CDR3 has 16 residues. The germline V gene encodes CDR1 SGHRS and CDR2 YFSETQ. V shed 5 bases and J 5 bases; nucleotides not matched to a gene: 12. The CDR3 region has the DNA TGCGCCAGCAGAGCCCCCGGGACAGGGTCCCAAGATACGCAGTATTTT. It translates to CASRAPGTGSQDTQYF. Combining the CDR3 with reference TRBV5-1 and TRBJ2-3 gives the whole variable domain KAGVTQTPRYLIKTRGQQVTLSCSPISGHRSVSWYQQTPGQGLQFLFEYFSETQRNKGNFPGRFSGRQFSNSRSEMNVSTLELGDSALYLCASRAPGTGSQDTQYFGPGTRLTVL.

The sample holds a few counts of this clonotype. The CDR3 nucleotides read TGCAGCGTTGCTGCGAGCTCCTACAATGAGCAGTTCTTC. Encoded protein: CSVAASSYNEQFF. The chain combines TRBV29-1 with TRBJ2-1; D is uncertain. Germline V gives CDR1 SQVTM, CDR2 ANQGSEA. There are 13 residues in the CDR3. The V gene lost 4 bases and the J gene lost 0 bases, with 7 bases spanning the gap.

The rearrangement uses TRBV2 and TRBJ2-1; 11 nucleotides align to TRBD2. V dropped 6 bases and J dropped 4; count of bases not matched to a gene: 2. Germline V lookup: CDR1 SNHLY, CDR2 FYNNEI. This CDR3 is 14 amino acids long. The CDR3 DNA reads as TGTGCCAGCAGGAGACTAGCGGGATACAATGAGCAGTTCTTC. Amino acids: CASRRLAGYNEQFF.

This clonotype appeared a few times. It may be a read error: a sequence one base away is much more abundant. The chain is built from TRBV7-2 and TRBJ1-2; D unclear. This CDR3 has 13 residues. Germline values: CDR1 SGHTA, CDR2 FQGNSA. CDR3 sequence: CASSVALTVGYTF. CDR3 sequence (DNA): TGTGCCAGCAGCGTAGCGCTAACGGTTGGCTACACCTTC.

V is TRBV7-9 and J is TRBJ2-4; D gene ambiguous. The J call may not be correct, given that the DNA end is closer to TRBJ2-7. Germline V gene lookup returns CDR1 SEHNR and CDR2 FQNEAQ (reference sequence). The length of the CDR3 is 12 residues. CDR3 region: CASSLEGFEQYF. The CDR3 region has the DNA TGTGCCAGCAGCTTAGAAGGGTTCGAGCAGTACTTC.

This clonotype has more than one count but fewer than ten. V usage is TRBV29-1 and J usage is TRBJ2-7; D is unclear. V lost 3 bases to trimming and J lost 2 bases, with 8 bases between them. Per germline, CDR1 SQVTM and CDR2 ANQGSEA. This CDR3 spans 12 amino acids. CDR3 nucleotide sequence: TGCAGCGTTGAGGTTACAGCCTACGAGCAGTACTTC. Its protein product is CSVEVTAYEQYF.

The chain recombines TRBV9 with TRBJ2-4; possibly TRBD1 or TRBD2 for D (6 bases each). V dropped 3 bases and J dropped 0 bases, with 16 bases sitting between them. Looked up from germline, CDR1 is SGDLS and CDR2 is YYNGEE. The length of the CDR3 is 17 residues. DNA of the CDR3: TGTGCCAGCAGCGCCGGCGGGACAAGTCTAGCCAAAAACATTCAGTACTTC. Translating gives CASSAGGTSLAKNIQYF. Full variable domain (outside the CDR3, taken from reference TRBV9 and TRBJ2-4): DSGVTQTPKHLITATGQRVTLRCSPRSGDLSVYWYQQSLDQGLQFLIQYYNGEERAKGNILERFSAQQFPDLHSELNLSSLELGDSALYFCASSAGGTSLAKNIQYFGAGTRLSVL.

The rearrangement uses TRBV6-2 or TRBV6-3 and TRBJ2-7; no definite D call. V was clipped by 0 bases and J by 2 bases, with 8 bases between them. The CDR3 runs to 14 residues. Germline loops: CDR1 MNHEY, CDR2 SVGEGT. CDR3 residues: CASSYSHLPYEQYF. The CDR3 bases are TGTGCCAGCAGTTACTCGCACCTACCCTACGAGCAGTACTTC.

The rearrangement uses TRBV6-1 and TRBJ2-1; D may be TRBD1 (6 bases). Trimming removed 6 bases from V and 0 bases from J, with 18 bases in between. Looked up from germline, CDR1 is MNHNS and CDR2 is SASEGT. The CDR3 loop spans 17 amino acids. Written as DNA, the CDR3 is TGTGCCAGCAGAACCTCCGGGACACCAAGCTCCTACAATGAGCAGTTCTTC. Translation: CASRTSGTPSSYNEQFF.

The V and J genes are TRBV20-1 and TRBJ2-3, with D perhaps being TRBD1 or TRBD2 (7 bases each). Germline V gives CDR1 DFQATT, CDR2 SNEGSKA (reference sequence). V was pared by 5 bases and J by 6 bases, with 21 bases between. The CDR3 runs 15 residues. The CDR3 is CSAGLRDSGADTQYF. CDR3 DNA: TGCAGTGCTGGCCTCCGGGACAGCGGGGCCGATACGCAGTATTTT.

The chain uses TRBV9 and TRBJ1-2, with D unclear. V shed 0 bases and J shed 0 bases, with 6 bases lying between them. Germline V CDR1 and CDR2: SGDLS, YYNGEE. The CDR3 is 14 amino acids. CDR3 sequence reads: CASSVATSNYGYTF. CDR3 nucleotide sequence: TGTGCCAGCAGCGTAGCTACATCTAACTATGGCTACACCTTC.

On this clonotype: At one boundary the junction diverges from the germline segment, which might be a read error. This chain uses TRBV4-2 with TRBJ2-7; 9 bases are shared with TRBD2. CDR1 and CDR2 from the germline V gene are LGHNA and YNFKEQ. The CDR3 has 17 amino acids. This chain's CDR3 is CASSQEVAGEASDEQYF. The CDR3 DNA is TGTGCCAGCAGCCAAGAAGTAGCGGGGGAGGCCTCCGACGAGCAGTACTTC.

This chain connects TRBV4-1 to TRBJ1-2; D unclear. The ends were cut back, 0 bases at V and 4 bases at J, with 9 bases in the middle. The length of the CDR3 is 14 residues. Per germline, CDR1 MGHRA and CDR2 YSYEKL. In DNA, the CDR3 is TGCGCCAGCAGCCAAGACATCGGGAGCTATGGCTACACCTTC. It yields the protein CASSQDIGSYGYTF.

Of note for this clonotype: At one boundary the junction diverges from the germline segment, which might be a read error. This rearrangement joins TRBV3-1 to TRBJ1-6, with D possibly matching TRBD1 (6 bases). This CDR3 spans 16 amino acids. Per germline, CDR1 LGHDT and CDR2 YNNKEL (reference sequence). This CDR3 reads CASSQGRGGRNSPPHF. CDR3 nucleotides: TGTGCCAGCAGCCAGGGAAGGGGGGGCCGGAATTCACCCCCCCACTTT.

This clonotype turned up a few times. This rearrangement joins TRBV7-9 to TRBJ2-4; 11 bases are shared with TRBD1. The J call may be mistaken, given a closer DNA end match to TRBJ2-5. Germline lookup yields CDR1 SEHNR and CDR2 FQNEAQ (reference sequence). This CDR3 spans 18 amino acids. CDR3 in amino acids: CASSSTPDRGRGYRTQYF. The CDR3 nucleotides are TGTGCCAGCAGCTCCACGCCGGACAGGGGGCGAGGTTATCGGACCCAGTACTTC.

This clonotype showed up just a few times. The V call is TRBV20-1, the J call TRBJ1-5; 7 nucleotides match TRBD1. The germline gives CDR1 DFQATT, CDR2 SNEGSKA (reference sequence). J was trimmed by 13 bases and V by 3 bases; bases with no gene match: 21. The CDR3 runs 16 residues. CDR3 region: CSARTTYGTDIRSQHF. Here the CDR3 DNA reads TGCAGTGCTAGGACTACATACGGGACAGACATTAGATCGCAGCATTTT.

The J gene is TRBJ2-4, the V gene TRBV2; TRBD1 aligns across 8 bases. Losses at the gene ends were 4 bases for V and 8 bases for J; bases not matched to a gene: 13. The germline V gene encodes CDR1 SNHLY and CDR2 FYNNEI. This CDR3 spans 16 amino acids. This CDR3 reads CASSGVGQGAKDIQYF. The DNA for the CDR3 is TGTGCCAGCAGTGGCGTGGGGCAGGGGGCGAAGGACATTCAGTACTTC.

The genes are TRBV12-3 or TRBV12-4 and TRBJ1-5; D gene ambiguous. The CDR3 consists of 16 residues. The germline V and J ends were trimmed by 4 bases and 1 base, with 14 bases remaining between them. The CDR3 nucleotides are TGTGCCAGCAGTTCCCCTTCCGGAGGGAGCAATCAGCCCCAGCATTTT. Its protein product is CASSSPSGGSNQPQHF.

The rearrangement uses TRBV20-1 and TRBJ2-3; 8 bases align to TRBD2. V lost 3 bases to trimming and J lost 0 bases; unmatched junction nucleotides: 5. The CDR3 consists of 15 residues. Germline V gene lookup returns CDR1 DFQATT and CDR2 SNEGSKA (reference sequence). CDR3 DNA: TGCAGTGCTAGTACTAGCGGATTTAGCACAGATACGCAGTATTTT. It translates to CSASTSGFSTDTQYF.